This T cell receptor (beta chain) originates from a study of identical twins. One entry per CDR3 protein results from TCRdb running MiXCR on the 5' RACE reads. Counted here are approximately 1.8 million distinct CDR3 sequences, around 33% occurring once; the ten biggest clones make up about 0.27%. This clonotype was seen only a few times. The sequence came from a newborn girl in good health. Material: cord blood.

The CDR3 bases are TGTGCCAGCAGCAAAGAAGACAGTAATAGCAATCAGCCCCAGCATTTT. Translated: CASSKEDSNSNQPQHF. The V gene is TRBV21-1, the J gene TRBJ1-5; the table gives TRBD1 as D, unverified against the DNA. TRBV21-1 is assigned pseudogene status. The CDR3 totals 16 residues.